The 27 T cell receptor beta chains below were found in one sample sequenced in a study of tumor-infiltrating lymphocytes in primary liver carcinoma. Synthesis of TCR beta cDNA was carried out from about 500 ng total RNA with a constant-region primer. Three nested multiplex PCR rounds, a slightly modified ARM-PCR method, built the TCR beta libraries. TRBV1-TRBV30 forward primers paired with a C-beta reverse primer were used in the first two PCR rounds, which ran approximately 10 cycles each. TCRdb used MiXCR to reprocess the multiplex PCR reads, holding one entry per CDR3 protein. The table records just under 55,000 distinct CDR3 sequences, roughly 77% of them present only once. The tissue used was unsorted bulk material of roughly 17-31 mg. RNA and DNA were co-extracted from it with the AllPrep DNA/RNA mini kit. Sequencing was carried out using liver tumor tissue from sampling region 2. The subset: tumor region T2, inferior pole. All receptors come from a man between 35 and 55 years old with primary liver carcinoma and hepatitis B virus infection.

Concerning this clonotype: A much larger clone differs by one base, so this may be a read error. The chain recombines TRBV5-1 with TRBJ1-1; perhaps TRBD1 as D (5 bases). The CDR3 contains 14 residues. Germline CDR1 SGHRS, CDR2 YFSETQ. CDR3 sequence reads: CTSSLALQETEAFF. The CDR3 DNA sequence: TGCACCAGCAGCTTGGCCTTACAGGAGACTGAAGCTTTCTTT. The variable domain in full, with the rest retrieved from reference TRBV5-1 and TRBJ1-1, is KAGVTQTPRYLIKTRGQQVTLSCSPISGHRSVSWYQQTPGQGLQFLFEYFSETQRNKGNFPGRFSGRQFSNSRSEMNVSTLELGDSALYLCTSSLALQETEAFFGQGTRLTVV.

A word on this clonotype: One end of the junction does not line up with germline, which may come from a read error. The rearrangement joins TRBV6-1 to TRBJ1-5; 7 positions match TRBD1. The germline V gene encodes CDR1 MNHNS and CDR2 SASEGT. The CDR3 extends over 14 amino acids. This chain's CDR3 is CASCERGQDQPQHF. In nucleotides, the CDR3 is TGTGCCAGCTGTGAAAGAGGACAGGATCAGCCCCAGCACTTT.

J is TRBJ2-7 and V is TRBV28, with D possibly TRBD2 on 6 matching bases. Germline V CDR1 and CDR2: MDHEN, SYDVKM. The ends were cut back, 2 bases at V and 5 bases at J, with 16 bases in the middle. This CDR3 region has 15 residues. The CDR3 DNA sequence: TGTGCCAGCAGTTTAAGGGGAGGCTTGAGGGACGAGCAGTACTTC. Translated: CASSLRGGLRDEQYF.

Written as DNA, the CDR3 is TGCAGCATCGGGTTGAGCCGAAATGAGCAGTTCTTC. This encodes CSIGLSRNEQFF. The genes are TRBV29-1 and TRBJ2-1; D not certain. This CDR3 comprises 12 residues. V was pared by 8 bases and J by 7 bases, with 15 bases between. CDR1 and CDR2 (germline): SQVTM, ANQGSEA.

This clonotype was detected many times. For the CDR3, the DNA is TGTGCCAGCAGTTCCCTCACTAGCGGGGATCCCTACGAGCAGTACTTC. This translates into CASSSLTSGDPYEQYF. This chain connects TRBV6-6 to TRBJ2-7; 10 bases are shared with TRBD2. Germline CDR1 is MNHNY and CDR2 is SVGAGI (reference sequence). The CDR3 is made up of 16 amino acids. The V segment lost 4 bases and the J segment 2 bases; nucleotides outside the gene matches: 8.

The chain links TRBV6-1 to TRBJ2-7; no reliable D call. The V gene's germline CDR1 is MNHNS and CDR2 SASEGT. The length of the CDR3 is 13 residues. The V gene lost 9 bases and the J gene lost 3 bases, with 15 bases spanning the gap. CDR3 region: CARSLWVFYEQYF. Here the CDR3 DNA reads TGTGCCAGGAGTCTATGGGTTTTCTACGAGCAGTACTTC.

This clonotype has more than one count but fewer than ten. Given a much more abundant clone one base away, this may be a read error. This chain joins TRBV5-6 and TRBJ1-1; 7 nucleotides agree with TRBD1. Germline assignment: CDR1 SGHDT and CDR2 YYEEEE. This CDR3 region has 16 residues. This CDR3 is CANSAGQPYMNTEAFF. The DNA for the CDR3 is TGTGCCAACAGCGCGGGACAGCCCTACATGAACACTGAAGCTTTCTTT.

Turning to this clonotype: An end of the junction differs from the germline gene, which may be a read error. The gene calls are TRBV6-1 and TRBJ2-3, with a weak D call TRBD2 (5 bases). The V gene's germline CDR1 is MNHNS and CDR2 SASEGT. CDR3 length: 16 residues. CDR3 protein: CPSSVLAREGTVTQYF. In DNA, the CDR3 is TGTCCCAGCAGTGTATTGGCTAGAGAGGGTACAGTTACGCAGTATTTT.

This clonotype occurred many times. The rearrangement links TRBV5-4 to TRBJ1-2; D uncertain. The germline V gene has CDR1 SGHNT and CDR2 YYREEE (reference sequence). This CDR3 is built from 13 residues. Trimming cost V 0 bases and J 5 bases, with 8 bases left between them. The CDR3, as DNA: TGTGCCAGCAGCTTGGTGACGGGGTATGGCTACACCTTC. It yields the protein CASSLVTGYGYTF. Together with reference TRBV5-4 and TRBJ1-2, the CDR3 gives the full variable domain: ETGVTQSPTHLIKTRGQQVTLRCSSQSGHNTVSWYQQALGQGPQFIFQYYREEENGRGNFPPRFSGLQFPNYSSELNVNALELDDSALYLCASSLVTGYGYTFGSGTRLTVV.

Of note for this clonotype: The CDR3 does not end in the conserved phenylalanine or tryptophan, so this is likely a read error. This rearrangement joins TRBV6-6 to TRBJ1-6, with unresolved D. The CDR3 has 15 amino acids. CDR1 is MNHNY, CDR2 SVGAGI, per germline (reference sequence). The CDR3 region is CASSYSTPDNSPLHY. The CDR3 DNA reads as TGTGCCAGCAGCTACTCGACCCCGGATAATTCACCCCTCCACTAT.

About this clonotype: An end of the junction does not agree with germline; a read error may underlie this. V usage is TRBV11-2 and J usage is TRBJ2-7, with a possible D match to TRBD2 (6 bases). This CDR3 has 13 residues. The germline CDR1 and CDR2 sequences are SGHAT and FQNNGV. This CDR3 is CASSFRELASQNF. The CDR3, as DNA: TGTGCCAGCAGCTTTCGTGAGCTAGCGTCGCAGAACTTC.

The CDR3 DNA reads TGCAGCGCTGAGAGACTCAACAAAGAGACCCAGTACTTC. It is translated as CSAERLNKETQYF. The chain couples TRBV29-1 to TRBJ2-5, with no clear D. The CDR3 consists of 13 residues. V was cut by 7 bases and J by 3 bases, with 15 bases left in between. Germline CDR1 reads SQVTM; CDR2 reads ANQGSEA.

Concerning this clonotype: One junction end disagrees with the germline gene, perhaps due to a read error. V and J are TRBV5-1 and TRBJ2-2; TRBD2 matches at 7 bases. Germline CDR1 is SGHRS and CDR2 is YFSETQ. This CDR3 is 16 amino acids long. The CDR3 bases are TGCACCAGCAGCTTCCACACTAGCGAGAACACTGGGGAGCTGTTTTTT. Encoded protein: CTSSFHTSENTGELFF.

Of note for this clonotype: A read error may account for a junction end that differs from germline. The CDR3 protein is CTSSPPGLAGEYEQFF. The DNA of the CDR3 is TGTACCAGCAGCCCTCCCGGACTAGCGGGGGAATATGAGCAGTTCTTC. This sequence joins TRBV14 and TRBJ2-1; 13 positions agree with TRBD2. The CDR3 is 16 residues long. The germline gives CDR1 SGHDN, CDR2 FVKESK.

As regards this clonotype: One end of the junction fails to match germline, which may point to a read error. The gene calls are TRBV4-1 and TRBJ1-5; D perhaps matches TRBD1 (6 bases). The V gene's germline CDR1 is MGHRA and CDR2 YSYEKL. The CDR3 contains 16 residues. CDR3 region: CANSQNTNRVGQPQHF. The DNA for the CDR3 is TGCGCCAACAGCCAAAACACGAACAGGGTCGGCCAGCCCCAGCATTTT.

A word on this clonotype: In this CDR3 the conserved last residue, phenylalanine or tryptophan, is missing, so a read error is likely. No DNA is shown, since the ends of the CDR3 on it are uncertain; the CDR3 is the one TCRdb lists. The chain recombines TRBV6-1 with TRBJ2-7; TRBD1, the table's D call, lacks a check against the DNA. The CDR3 is 12 residues long, ends included. Germline CDR1 reads MNHNS; CDR2 reads SASEGT. This CDR3 is CASSSGPDRLYL.

Regarding this clonotype: The junction differs from germline at one of its ends, possibly a read error. J is TRBJ1-1 and V is TRBV6-2 or TRBV6-3; D is undetermined. Per germline, CDR1 MNHEY and CDR2 SVGEGT. This CDR3 contains 11 residues. The CDR3 spells CASNYDTEAFF. The CDR3 coding sequence is TGTGCCAGCAATTATGACACTGAAGCCTTCTTT.

Worth noting for this clonotype: In this CDR3 the conserved last residue, phenylalanine or tryptophan, is missing, so a read error is likely. The DNA is left out, because the CDR3 cannot be placed on it with certainty; the CDR3 is given as TCRdb lists it. This rearrangement joins TRBV29-1 to TRBJ2-7; TRBD1 was called by the table and not checked on the DNA. The CDR3 is 14 residues long, counting both termini. CDR1 and CDR2 from the germline V gene are SQVTM and ANQGSEA. This CDR3 reads CSVGAAGTVYEQYI.

This clonotype is deemed medium-sized. V and J are TRBV29-1 and TRBJ2-1, with TRBD2 as a possible D gene (5 bases). Germline CDR1 and CDR2: SQVTM and ANQGSEA. The CDR3 contains 11 residues. The CDR3 nucleotides are TGCACCGTCGGGGAATTTAATGAGCAGTTCTTC. Translation: CTVGEFNEQFF.

About this clonotype itself: One base away lies a much larger clone, so this may be a sequencing read error. This rearrangement joins TRBV28 to TRBJ2-1, with TRBD1 matching 9 bases. Germline CDR1 is MDHEN and CDR2 is SYDVKM. With 11 bases clipped from V and 5 bases from J, the junction kept 13 bases outside the gene matches. The CDR3 spans 15 residues. CDR3 sequence (DNA): TGTGCCGGCAACCCCCCGGGACAGGGCCACAATGAGCAGTTCTTC. Its translation is CAGNPPGQGHNEQFF.

This clonotype was found once. A much larger clone lies a single base off, so this may be a read error. The V gene is TRBV7-9, the J gene TRBJ1-1; 9 bases line up with TRBD1. CDR1 is SEHNR, CDR2 FQNEAQ, per germline (reference sequence). The CDR3 spans 16 residues. DNA for the CDR3: TGTGCCAGCAGCTCCCGGGACAGGGATTTGAACACTGAAGGTTTCTTT. It specifies CASSSRDRDLNTEGFF.

This clonotype was seen ten or more times. The chain links TRBV5-8 to TRBJ2-1; no clear D. Germline V CDR1 and CDR2: SGHTS, YDEGEE. Trimming took 4 bases from V and 3 from J, leaving 14 bases between them. This CDR3 comprises 15 residues. The CDR3 coding sequence is TGTGCCAGCAGCGCGACGATGAGCCTCTACAATGAGCAGTTCTTC. Residues: CASSATMSLYNEQFF.

The chain couples TRBV11-2 to TRBJ2-3; the D is unclear. The CDR3 loop spans 20 amino acids. V was clipped by 5 bases and J by 0 bases, with 27 bases between them. Germline-derived CDR1 and CDR2 are SGHAT and FQNNGV. The chain's CDR3 is CASSPDYPLQIARSTDTQYF. In DNA, the CDR3 is TGTGCCAGCAGCCCCGATTACCCACTGCAGATAGCAAGAAGCACAGATACGCAGTATTTT.

This chain joins TRBV28 and TRBJ2-7; a possible D gene is TRBD2 (6 bases). Germline CDR1 and CDR2: MDHEN and SYDVKM. The CDR3 has 11 amino acids. V was cut by 5 bases and J by 6 bases, with 8 bases left in between. CDR3 DNA sequence: TGTGCCAGCAGTCGACTAGGCGAGCAGTACTTC. This encodes CASSRLGEQYF.

For this clonotype: One end of the junction is discordant with germline, which a read error may explain. The chain has TRBV12-3 or TRBV12-4 and TRBJ2-7, with a weak D call TRBD1 (5 bases). CDR3 length equals 12 residues. The CDR3 DNA follows: TGTGCCAGCAGTTCTGACAGCTACGGGCAGTACTTC. It translates to CASSSDSYGQYF.

Worth noting for this clonotype: One end of the junction varies from germline; a read error may be responsible. The chain employs TRBV11-2 and TRBJ2-3; no clear D. Germline-derived CDR1 and CDR2 are SGHAT and FQNNGV. CDR3 length: 14 residues. DNA for the CDR3: TGTGCCAGCAGCTTTGATAGAGGCACAGATACACAGTATTTT. Translated: CASSFDRGTDTQYF. Together with reference TRBV11-2 and TRBJ2-3, the CDR3 gives the full variable domain: EAGVAQSPRYKIIEKRQSVAFWCNPISGHATLYWYQQILGQGPKLLIQFQNNGVVDDSQLPKDRFSAERLKGVDSTLKIQPAKLEDSAVYLCASSFDRGTDTQYFGPGTRLTVL.

The rearrangement links TRBV11-2 to TRBJ2-7; the D gene is possibly TRBD2 (6 bases). The CDR3 contains 15 residues. Germline CDR1 and CDR2: SGHAT and FQNNGV. Deletions cut 8 bases from V and 2 bases from J, with 19 bases between. The CDR3 DNA follows: TGTGCCAGCTGCATCGGTGGGACTCTACCCTACGAGCAGTACTTC. This encodes CASCIGGTLPYEQYF.